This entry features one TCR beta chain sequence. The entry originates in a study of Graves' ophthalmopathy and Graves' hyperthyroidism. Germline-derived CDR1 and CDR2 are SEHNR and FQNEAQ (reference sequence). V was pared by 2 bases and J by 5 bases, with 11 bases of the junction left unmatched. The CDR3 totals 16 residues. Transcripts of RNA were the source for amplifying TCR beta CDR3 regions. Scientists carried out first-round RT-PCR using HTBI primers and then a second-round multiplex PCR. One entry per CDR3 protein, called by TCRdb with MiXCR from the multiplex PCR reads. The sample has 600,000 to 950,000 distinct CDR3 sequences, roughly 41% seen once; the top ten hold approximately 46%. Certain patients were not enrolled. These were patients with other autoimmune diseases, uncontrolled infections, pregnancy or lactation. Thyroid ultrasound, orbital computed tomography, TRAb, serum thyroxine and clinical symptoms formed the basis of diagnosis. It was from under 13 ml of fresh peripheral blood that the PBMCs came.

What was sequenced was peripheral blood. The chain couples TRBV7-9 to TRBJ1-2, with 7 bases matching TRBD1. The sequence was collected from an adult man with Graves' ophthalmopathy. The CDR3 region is CASSLREAGGRYGYTF. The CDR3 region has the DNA TGTGCCAGCAGCTTACGGGAGGCAGGGGGTCGTTATGGCTACACCTTC.